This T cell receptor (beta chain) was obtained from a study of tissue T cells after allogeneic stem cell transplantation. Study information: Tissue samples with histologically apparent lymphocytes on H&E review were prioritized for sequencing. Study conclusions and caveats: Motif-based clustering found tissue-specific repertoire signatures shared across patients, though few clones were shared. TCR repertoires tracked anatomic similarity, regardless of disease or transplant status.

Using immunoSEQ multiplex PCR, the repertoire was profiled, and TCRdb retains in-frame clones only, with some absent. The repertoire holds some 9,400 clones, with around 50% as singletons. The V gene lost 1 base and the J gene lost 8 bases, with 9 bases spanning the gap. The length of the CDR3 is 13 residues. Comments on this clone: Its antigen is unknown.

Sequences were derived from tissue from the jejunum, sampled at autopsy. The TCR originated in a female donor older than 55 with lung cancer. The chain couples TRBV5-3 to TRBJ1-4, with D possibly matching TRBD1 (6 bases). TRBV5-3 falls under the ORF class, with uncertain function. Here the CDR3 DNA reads TGTGCCAGAAGCTTGCGAGGGGGGGAAAAACTGTTTTTT. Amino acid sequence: CARSLRGGEKLFF.